This record covers a single T cell receptor (beta chain). Random-hexamer reverse transcription was applied to roughly 0.5 to 1 ug RNA. TCRdb re-analysed the immunoSEQ multiplex PCR reads in MiXCR, keeping a single row per CDR3 protein. Of hundreds of thousands of distinct CDR3 sequences in the sample, roughly 93% were seen once. This specimen belongs to a study of CD8 T cells in Susac syndrome. Peripheral blood CD8+ and CD4+ T cells were profiled by TCR beta sequencing. What was sequenced was CD4+ T cells from PBMCs. The sequence came from a human donor with Susac syndrome.

The CDR3 is CASSLEGQGISNNQPQHF. The CDR3 region has the DNA TGTGCCAGCAGCTTAGAGGGACAGGGGATCAGTAACAATCAGCCCCAGCATTTT. V usage is TRBV7-8 and J usage is TRBJ1-5; 10 bases match TRBD1. The J segment lost 3 bases and the V segment lost 1 base, leaving 9 bases of the junction unmatched. The CDR3 loop spans 18 amino acids. CDR1 and CDR2 (germline): SGHVS, FQNEAQ.